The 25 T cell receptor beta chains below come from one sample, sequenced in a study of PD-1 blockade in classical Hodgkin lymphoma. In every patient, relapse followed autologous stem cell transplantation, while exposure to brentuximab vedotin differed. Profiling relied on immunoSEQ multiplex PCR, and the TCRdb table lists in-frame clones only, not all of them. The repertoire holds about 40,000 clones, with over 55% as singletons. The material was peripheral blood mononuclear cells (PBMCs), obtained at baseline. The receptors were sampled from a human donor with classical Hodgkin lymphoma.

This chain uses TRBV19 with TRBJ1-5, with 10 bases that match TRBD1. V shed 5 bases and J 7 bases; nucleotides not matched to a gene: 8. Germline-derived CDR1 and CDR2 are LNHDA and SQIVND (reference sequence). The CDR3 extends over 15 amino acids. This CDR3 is CASSSPGQGKQPQHF. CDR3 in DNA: TGTGCCAGTAGTTCCCCGGGACAGGGGAAACAGCCCCAGCATTTT.

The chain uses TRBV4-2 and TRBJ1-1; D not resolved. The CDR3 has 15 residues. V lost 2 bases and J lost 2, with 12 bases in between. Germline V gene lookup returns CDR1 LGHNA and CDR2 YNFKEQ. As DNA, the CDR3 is TGTGCCAGCAGCCAAAACCTGGACTTAAACACTGAAGCTTTCTTT. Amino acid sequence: CASSQNLDLNTEAFF.

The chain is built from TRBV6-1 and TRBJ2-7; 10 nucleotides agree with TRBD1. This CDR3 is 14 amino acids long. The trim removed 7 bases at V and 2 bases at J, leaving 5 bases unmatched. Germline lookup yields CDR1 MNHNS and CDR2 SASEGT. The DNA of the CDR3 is TGTGCCAGCAAGTATGGGACAGGGGCCTACGAGCAGTACTTC. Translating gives CASKYGTGAYEQYF.

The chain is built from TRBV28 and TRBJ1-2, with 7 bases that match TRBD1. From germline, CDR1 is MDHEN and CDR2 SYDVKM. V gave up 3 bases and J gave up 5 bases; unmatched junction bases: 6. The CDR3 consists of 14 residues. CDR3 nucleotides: TGTGCCAGCAGTTTCGACAGGGACCTATATGGCTACACCTTC. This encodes CASSFDRDLYGYTF.

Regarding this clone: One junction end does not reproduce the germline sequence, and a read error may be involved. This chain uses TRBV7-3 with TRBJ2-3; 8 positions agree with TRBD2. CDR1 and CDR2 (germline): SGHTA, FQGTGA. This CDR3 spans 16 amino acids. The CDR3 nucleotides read TGTGCCAGCAGCCTAACCGGGACTAGGAGCACAGATACGCAGTATTTT. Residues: CASSLTGTRSTDTQYF.

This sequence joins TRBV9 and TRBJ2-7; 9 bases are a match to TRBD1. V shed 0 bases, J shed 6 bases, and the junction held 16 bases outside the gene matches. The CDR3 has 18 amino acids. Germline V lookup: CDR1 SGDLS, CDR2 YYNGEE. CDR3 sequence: CASSVGTPGQGQSSEQYF. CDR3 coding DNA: TGTGCCAGCAGCGTAGGGACCCCGGGACAGGGACAAAGCTCCGAGCAGTACTTC.

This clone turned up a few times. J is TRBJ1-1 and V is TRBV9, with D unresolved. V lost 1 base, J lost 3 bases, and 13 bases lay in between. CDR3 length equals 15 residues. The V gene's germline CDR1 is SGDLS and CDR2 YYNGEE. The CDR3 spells CASSVMMGPYTEAFF. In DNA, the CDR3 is TGTGCCAGCAGCGTAATGATGGGCCCTTACACTGAAGCTTTCTTT.

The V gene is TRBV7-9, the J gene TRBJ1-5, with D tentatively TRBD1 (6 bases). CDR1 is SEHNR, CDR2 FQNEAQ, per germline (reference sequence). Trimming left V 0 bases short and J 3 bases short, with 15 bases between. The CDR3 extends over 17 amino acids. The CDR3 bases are TGTGCCAGCAGCTTAGCGGGTCGAGGACAGTTCAATCAGCCCCAGCATTTT. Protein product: CASSLAGRGQFNQPQHF.

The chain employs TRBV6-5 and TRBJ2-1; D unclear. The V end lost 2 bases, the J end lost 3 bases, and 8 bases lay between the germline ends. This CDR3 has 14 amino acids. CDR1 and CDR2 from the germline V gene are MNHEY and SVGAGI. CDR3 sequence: CASSYATYYNEQFF. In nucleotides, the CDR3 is TGTGCCAGCAGTTACGCGACTTACTACAATGAGCAGTTCTTC.

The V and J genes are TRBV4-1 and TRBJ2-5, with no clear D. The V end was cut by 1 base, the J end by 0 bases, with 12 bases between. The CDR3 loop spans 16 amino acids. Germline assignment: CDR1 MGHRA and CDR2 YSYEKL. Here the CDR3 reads CASSQAGGTDQETQYF. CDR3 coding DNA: TGCGCCAGCAGCCAAGCCGGCGGCACCGACCAAGAGACCCAGTACTTC.

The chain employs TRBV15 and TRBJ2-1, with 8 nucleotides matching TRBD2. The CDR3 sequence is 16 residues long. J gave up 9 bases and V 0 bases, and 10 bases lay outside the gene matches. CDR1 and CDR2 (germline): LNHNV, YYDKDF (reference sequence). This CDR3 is CATSREERGGRFEQFF. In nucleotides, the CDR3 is TGTGCCACCAGCAGAGAGGAACGGGGGGGCCGATTTGAGCAGTTCTTC.

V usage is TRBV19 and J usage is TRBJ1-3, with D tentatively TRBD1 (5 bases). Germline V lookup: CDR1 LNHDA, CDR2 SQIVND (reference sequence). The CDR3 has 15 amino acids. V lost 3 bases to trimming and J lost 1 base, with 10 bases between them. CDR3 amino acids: CASSIQGSSGNTIYF. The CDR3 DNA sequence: TGTGCCAGTAGTATTCAGGGTTCTTCTGGAAACACCATATATTTT.

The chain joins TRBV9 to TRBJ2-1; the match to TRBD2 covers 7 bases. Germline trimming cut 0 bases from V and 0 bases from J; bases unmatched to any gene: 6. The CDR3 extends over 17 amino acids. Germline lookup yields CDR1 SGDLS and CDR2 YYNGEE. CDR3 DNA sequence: TGTGCCAGCAGCGTAGCCCCGGGGGGTAGCTCCTACAATGAGCAGTTCTTC. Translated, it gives CASSVAPGGSSYNEQFF.

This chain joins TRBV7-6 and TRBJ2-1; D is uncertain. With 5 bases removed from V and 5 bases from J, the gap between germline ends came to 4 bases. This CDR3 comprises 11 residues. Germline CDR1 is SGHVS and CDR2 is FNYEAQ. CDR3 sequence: CASSANNEQFF. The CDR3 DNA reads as TGTGCCAGCAGCGCGAACAATGAGCAGTTCTTC.

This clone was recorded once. CDR3 region: CASSLGTGGFINEKLFF. The CDR3 DNA follows: TGCGCCAGCAGCTTGGGGACAGGGGGCTTCATAAATGAAAAACTGTTTTTT. The chain carries TRBV5-1 and TRBJ1-4, with TRBD1 identical over 11 bases. CDR3 length: 17 amino acids. From germline, CDR1 is SGHRS and CDR2 YFSETQ. V gave up 0 bases and J gave up 5 bases; unmatched junction bases: 6.

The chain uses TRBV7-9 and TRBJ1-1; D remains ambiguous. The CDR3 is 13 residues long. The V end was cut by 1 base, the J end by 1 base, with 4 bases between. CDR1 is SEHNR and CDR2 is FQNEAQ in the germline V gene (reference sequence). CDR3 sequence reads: CASSLDSNTEAFF. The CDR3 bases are TGTGCCAGCAGCTTAGATTCGAACACTGAAGCTTTCTTT. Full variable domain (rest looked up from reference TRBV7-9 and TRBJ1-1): DTGVSQNPRHKITKRGQNVTFRCDPISEHNRLYWYRQTLGQGPEFLTYFQNEAQLEKSRLLSDRFSAERPKGSFSTLEIQRTEQGDSAMYLCASSLDSNTEAFFGQGTRLTVV.

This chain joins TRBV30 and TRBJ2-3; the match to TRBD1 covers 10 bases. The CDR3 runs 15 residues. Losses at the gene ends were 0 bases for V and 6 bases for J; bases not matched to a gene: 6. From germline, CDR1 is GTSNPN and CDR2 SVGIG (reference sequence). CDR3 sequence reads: CAWSVGQGGSDTQYF. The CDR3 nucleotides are TGTGCCTGGAGTGTAGGACAGGGGGGTTCGGATACGCAGTATTTT.

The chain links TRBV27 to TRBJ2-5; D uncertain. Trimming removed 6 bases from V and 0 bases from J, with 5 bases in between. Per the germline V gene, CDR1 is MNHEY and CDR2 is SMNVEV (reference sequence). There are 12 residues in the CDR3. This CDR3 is CASSQYQETQYF. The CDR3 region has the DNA TGTGCCAGCAGCCAGTACCAAGAGACCCAGTACTTC.

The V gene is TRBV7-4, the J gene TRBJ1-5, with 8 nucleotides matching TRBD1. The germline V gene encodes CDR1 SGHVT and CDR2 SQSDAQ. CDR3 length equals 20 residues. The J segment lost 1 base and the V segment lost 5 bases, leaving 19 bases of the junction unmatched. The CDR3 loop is CASSDNDRGFGIRSNQPQHF. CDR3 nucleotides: TGTGCCAGCAGCGATAACGACAGGGGCTTTGGGATCAGGAGCAATCAGCCCCAGCATTTT.

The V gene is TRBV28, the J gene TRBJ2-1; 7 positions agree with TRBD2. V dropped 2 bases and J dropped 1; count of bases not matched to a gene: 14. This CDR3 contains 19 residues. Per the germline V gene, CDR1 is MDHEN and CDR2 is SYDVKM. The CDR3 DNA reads TGTGCCAGCAGTTTAAATGGGTGGGGGAGCGGGGTTTCCTACAATGAGCAGTTCTTC. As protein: CASSLNGWGSGVSYNEQFF.

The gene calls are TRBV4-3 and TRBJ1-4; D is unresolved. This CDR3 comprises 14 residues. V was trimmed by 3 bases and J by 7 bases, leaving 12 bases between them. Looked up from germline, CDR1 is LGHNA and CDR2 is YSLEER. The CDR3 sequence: CASSHSSVSEKLFF. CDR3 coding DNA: TGCGCCAGCAGCCACTCCTCCGTTAGTGAAAAACTGTTTTTT.

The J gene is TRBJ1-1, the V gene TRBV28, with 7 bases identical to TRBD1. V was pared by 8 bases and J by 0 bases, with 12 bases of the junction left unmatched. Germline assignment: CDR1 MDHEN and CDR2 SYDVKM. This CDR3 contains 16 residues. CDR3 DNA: TGTGCCAGCGGGTGGACAGGCCCCCCCATGAACACTGAAGCTTTCTTT. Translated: CASGWTGPPMNTEAFF.

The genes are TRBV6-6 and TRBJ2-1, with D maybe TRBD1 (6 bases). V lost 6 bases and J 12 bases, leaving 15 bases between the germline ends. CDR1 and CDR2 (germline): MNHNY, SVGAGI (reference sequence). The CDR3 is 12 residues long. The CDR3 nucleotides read TGTGCCAGCAGACGACAGGACGACAGGCAGTTCTTC. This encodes CASRRQDDRQFF.

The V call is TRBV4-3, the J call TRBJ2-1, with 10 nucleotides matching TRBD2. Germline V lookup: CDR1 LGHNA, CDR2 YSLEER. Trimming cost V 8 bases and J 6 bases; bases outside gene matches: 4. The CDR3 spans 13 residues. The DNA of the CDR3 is TGCGCCAGCTCGGCTAGCGGGGGCAATGAGCAGTTCTTC. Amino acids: CASSASGGNEQFF.

The CDR3 sequence is CASSPPRRDRVHEQYF. The CDR3 nucleotides are TGTGCCAGCTCACCACCTAGAAGGGACAGGGTCCACGAGCAGTACTTC. The J gene is TRBJ2-7, the V gene TRBV18; 9 nucleotides agree with TRBD1. The CDR3 is 16 amino acids. The ends lost 0 bases at V and 5 bases at J; junction bases unmatched: 8. Germline CDR1 is KGHSH and CDR2 is LQKENI.